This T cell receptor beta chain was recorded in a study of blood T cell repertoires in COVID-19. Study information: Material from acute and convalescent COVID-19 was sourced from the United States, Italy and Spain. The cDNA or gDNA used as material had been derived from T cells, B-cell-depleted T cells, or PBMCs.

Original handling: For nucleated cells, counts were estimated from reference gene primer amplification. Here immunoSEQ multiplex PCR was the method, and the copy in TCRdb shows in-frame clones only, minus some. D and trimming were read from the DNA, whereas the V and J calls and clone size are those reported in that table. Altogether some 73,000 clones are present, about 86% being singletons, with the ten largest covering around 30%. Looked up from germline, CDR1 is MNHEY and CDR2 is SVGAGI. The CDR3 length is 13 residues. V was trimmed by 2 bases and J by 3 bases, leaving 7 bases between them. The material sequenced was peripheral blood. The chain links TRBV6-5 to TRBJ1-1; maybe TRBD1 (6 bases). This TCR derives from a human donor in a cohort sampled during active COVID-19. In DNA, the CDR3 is TGTGCCAGCAGTTACGGACAGTACACTGAAGCTTTCTTT. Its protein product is CASSYGQYTEAFF.